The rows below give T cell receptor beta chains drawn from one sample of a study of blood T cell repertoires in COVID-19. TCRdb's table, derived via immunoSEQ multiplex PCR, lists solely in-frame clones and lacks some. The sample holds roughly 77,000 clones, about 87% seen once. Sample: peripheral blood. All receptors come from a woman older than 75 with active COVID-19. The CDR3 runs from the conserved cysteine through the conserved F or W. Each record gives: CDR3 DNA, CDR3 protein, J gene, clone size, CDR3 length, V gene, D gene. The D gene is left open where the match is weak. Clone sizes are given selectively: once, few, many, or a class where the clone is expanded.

DNA: TGTGCCAGCTCACCCGGACTCAACTACAATGAGCAGTTCTTC
CDR3: CASSPGLNYNEQFF
J: TRBJ2-1
size: NA
length: 14
V: TRBV18
D: NA

DNA: TGTGCCAGCAGCCCGGGACTGCACCATGAGCAGTTCTTC
CDR3: CASSPGLHHEQFF
J: TRBJ2-1
size: NA
length: 13
V: TRBV6-2/TRBV6-3
D: NA

DNA: TGTGCCAGCAGTTACGGACTAGCGGGAGGCGAGACCCAGTACTTC
CDR3: CASSYGLAGGETQYF
J: TRBJ2-5
size: NA
length: 15
V: TRBV6-5
D: TRBD2

DNA: TGTGCCAGCTCTGGACACCTCACGAACTATGGCTACACCTTC
CDR3: CASSGHLTNYGYTF
J: TRBJ1-2
size: NA
length: 14
V: TRBV7-9
D: NA

DNA: TGTGCCAGCAGCTCCGGACAGGTTTCTCTCTCTGGAAACACCATATATTTT
CDR3: CASSSGQVSLSGNTIYF
J: TRBJ1-3
size: NA
length: 17
V: TRBV7-8
D: TRBD1

DNA: TGTGCCAGTAGTATAGAGCCGGTCTCAACCTACGAGCAGTACTTC
CDR3: CASSIEPVSTYEQYF
J: TRBJ2-7
size: NA
length: 15
V: TRBV19
D: NA

DNA: TGTGCCAGTAGTATATACGGACTAGCGGGAGACGGGGAGCAGTTCTTC
CDR3: CASSIYGLAGDGEQFF
J: TRBJ2-1
size: NA
length: 16
V: TRBV19
D: TRBD2

DNA: TGTGCCAGCAGTTTTGGACTCCTGGACCACCTGTTCTTC
CDR3: CASSFGLLDHLFF
J: TRBJ2-1
size: NA
length: 13
V: TRBV27
D: NA

DNA: TGTGCCAGCAGCGGACAGGGGGATACGCAGTATTTT
CDR3: CASSGQGDTQYF
J: TRBJ2-3
size: NA
length: 12
V: TRBV11-2
D: TRBD1

DNA: TGTGCCAGCTCACCAGACTCCGGGGAGCTGTTTTTT
CDR3: CASSPDSGELFF
J: TRBJ2-2
size: NA
length: 12
V: TRBV18
D: NA

DNA: TGTGCCAGCAGCCTCAGACAAGCGAACACCGGGGAGCTGTTTTTT
CDR3: CASSLRQANTGELFF
J: TRBJ2-2
size: NA
length: 15
V: TRBV11-1
D: NA

DNA: TGCGCCAGCAGCCAACCTCGACAGGATGGCTACACCTTC
CDR3: CASSQPRQDGYTF
J: TRBJ1-2
size: NA
length: 13
V: TRBV4-1
D: NA

DNA: TGCGCCAGCAGCCAAGATTGGGGGACAGGCTATGGCTACACCTTC
CDR3: CASSQDWGTGYGYTF
J: TRBJ1-2
size: few
length: 15
V: TRBV4-3
D: TRBD1

DNA: TGTGCCAGCAGCTTAGCGGGGGGGGAGCGAGAGACCCAGTACTTC
CDR3: CASSLAGGERETQYF
J: TRBJ2-5
size: NA
length: 15
V: TRBV11-2
D: TRBD2

DNA: TGTGCCAGCAGCCCTACAGGGGACGTTATTGAAAAACTGTTTTTT
CDR3: CASSPTGDVIEKLFF
J: TRBJ1-4
size: NA
length: 15
V: TRBV7-2
D: TRBD1

DNA: TGTGCCAGCAGCGTCCGGACAGGGGTTAACTATGGCTACACCTTC
CDR3: CASSVRTGVNYGYTF
J: TRBJ1-2
size: NA
length: 15
V: TRBV9
D: TRBD1

DNA: TGTGCCAGCAGACGGGACAGAAACTATGGCTACACCTTC
CDR3: CASRRDRNYGYTF
J: TRBJ1-2
size: NA
length: 13
V: TRBV3-1/TRBV3-2
D: TRBD1

DNA: TGTGCCAGCAGTTTGGGGGGGGGTGGCACTGAAGCTTTCTTT
CDR3: CASSLGGGGTEAFF
J: TRBJ1-1
size: NA
length: 14
V: TRBV27
D: NA

DNA: TGTGCCAGCAGTCTATCTGGCTTCTCTGGAAACACCATATATTTT
CDR3: CASSLSGFSGNTIYF
J: TRBJ1-3
size: NA
length: 15
V: TRBV27
D: NA

DNA: TGTGCCAGCAGCTTAAGGTTGGGCGTCCTAATGCACGAGCAGTACTTC
CDR3: CASSLRLGVLMHEQYF
J: TRBJ2-7
size: NA
length: 16
V: TRBV7-8
D: NA

DNA: TGTGCCACCAGTGATTTTCACAATCAGCCCCAGCATTTT
CDR3: CATSDFHNQPQHF
J: TRBJ1-5
size: NA
length: 13
V: TRBV24-1
D: NA

DNA: TGCGCCAGCAGCTTGGATCTAGCGGGAACCCACAATGAGCAGTTCTTC
CDR3: CASSLDLAGTHNEQFF
J: TRBJ2-1
size: NA
length: 16
V: TRBV5-1
D: TRBD2

DNA: TGCAGCGTTGAAGATCCGGGGTATACAGATACGCAGTATTTT
CDR3: CSVEDPGYTDTQYF
J: TRBJ2-3
size: NA
length: 14
V: TRBV29-1
D: NA

DNA: TGTGCCAGTAGGAAAGGACTAGCGGGAAGGGATAACAGGAATGAGCAGTTCTTC
CDR3: CASRKGLAGRDNRNEQFF
J: TRBJ2-1
size: NA
length: 18
V: TRBV19
D: TRBD2

DNA: TGTGCCAGCTCAGAGGGGGCTACGACAGATACGCAGTATTTT
CDR3: CASSEGATTDTQYF
J: TRBJ2-3
size: NA
length: 14
V: TRBV18
D: TRBD1

DNA: TGTGCCAGCAGCACCCGGGACAGGGTTCATGGCTACACCTTC
CDR3: CASSTRDRVHGYTF
J: TRBJ1-2
size: NA
length: 14
V: TRBV28
D: TRBD1

DNA: TGTGCCAGCTCAGCCGACATCTCGGGGACGAACACCGGGGAGCTGTTTTTT
CDR3: CASSADISGTNTGELFF
J: TRBJ2-2
size: once
length: 17
V: TRBV18
D: NA

DNA: TGTGCCGTACACGGGGGGTCGTGGGAGCAGTACTTC
CDR3: CAVHGGSWEQYF
J: TRBJ2-7
size: NA
length: 12
V: TRBV28
D: TRBD2

DNA: TGTGCCAGTAGTATTAGCGGGAGGGCCGCTGAGCAGTTCTTC
CDR3: CASSISGRAAEQFF
J: TRBJ2-1
size: NA
length: 14
V: TRBV19
D: TRBD2

DNA: TGTGCCAGCAGCTCGGGACAGGGGTGGGGAAACACCATATATTTT
CDR3: CASSSGQGWGNTIYF
J: TRBJ1-3
size: NA
length: 15
V: TRBV2
D: TRBD1

DNA: TGTGCCAGCTCACCTCCTAGCGGGAGGCTCAATGAGCAGTTCTTC
CDR3: CASSPPSGRLNEQFF
J: TRBJ2-1
size: once
length: 15
V: TRBV18
D: TRBD2

DNA: TGTGCCAGCCGTAAGGGGGCACTTTCAGATACGCAGTATTTT
CDR3: CASRKGALSDTQYF
J: TRBJ2-3
size: once
length: 14
V: TRBV2
D: TRBD1

DNA: TGTGCCAGCAGCTCACTAGCGGGAGGCCCCCGGGGCAATGAGCAGTTCTTC
CDR3: CASSSLAGGPRGNEQFF
J: TRBJ2-1
size: NA
length: 17
V: TRBV7-6
D: TRBD2

DNA: TGTGCCAGCAGCGACCCGTCGACTAGCGGAAAAGAGACCCAGTACTTC
CDR3: CASSDPSTSGKETQYF
J: TRBJ2-5
size: NA
length: 16
V: TRBV9
D: TRBD2

DNA: TGTGCCAGCTCAGACAGTGGTTTATTCCGCTTT
CDR3: CASSDSGLFRF
J: TRBJ1-6
size: NA
length: 11
V: TRBV18
D: NA

DNA: TGTGCCAGCAGTCGGAGACTAGCGGGTTCGGCAAGTACGCAGTATTTT
CDR3: CASSRRLAGSASTQYF
J: TRBJ2-3
size: NA
length: 16
V: TRBV27
D: TRBD2

DNA: TGTGCCAGCAGCTTGGGCGGACTGAACTATGGCTACACCTTC
CDR3: CASSLGGLNYGYTF
J: TRBJ1-2
size: once
length: 14
V: TRBV5-5
D: NA

DNA: TGTGCCAGCAGCTTGGATGGGGGCTGGGGCACTGAAGCTTTCTTT
CDR3: CASSLDGGWGTEAFF
J: TRBJ1-1
size: NA
length: 15
V: TRBV5-6
D: NA

DNA: TGTGCCAGTAGTATAGAGACTCCCCGTTCGAAGCAGTTCTTC
CDR3: CASSIETPRSKQFF
J: TRBJ2-1
size: NA
length: 14
V: TRBV19
D: NA

DNA: TGCAGCGTTGGGGGCCCTGACGAAAACATTCAGTACTTC
CDR3: CSVGGPDENIQYF
J: TRBJ2-4
size: once
length: 13
V: TRBV29-1
D: NA

DNA: TGTGCCAGCAGTACATCTAGCGGGAGGGCCCCAGATACGCAGTATTTT
CDR3: CASSTSSGRAPDTQYF
J: TRBJ2-3
size: NA
length: 16
V: TRBV6-2/TRBV6-3
D: TRBD2

DNA: TGTGCCAGCCAGATTAGCGGGGCCGCAGATACGCAGTATTTT
CDR3: CASQISGAADTQYF
J: TRBJ2-3
size: once
length: 14
V: TRBV5-4
D: TRBD2

DNA: TGCAGTGCTAGTTCTGCGGATGGCTACAATGAGCAGTTCTTC
CDR3: CSASSADGYNEQFF
J: TRBJ2-1
size: NA
length: 14
V: TRBV20-1
D: NA

DNA: TGTGCCAGCAGCGTCGGGACAGGGCTAAATGAGCAGTTCTTC
CDR3: CASSVGTGLNEQFF
J: TRBJ2-1
size: NA
length: 14
V: TRBV9
D: TRBD1

DNA: TGTGCCAGTAGTATAGACCGGGACTCCACAGATACGCAGTATTTT
CDR3: CASSIDRDSTDTQYF
J: TRBJ2-3
size: NA
length: 15
V: TRBV19
D: NA

DNA: TGTGCCAGCAGCGTACAGGGTACTAACTATGGCTACACCTTC
CDR3: CASSVQGTNYGYTF
J: TRBJ1-2
size: few
length: 14
V: TRBV7-2
D: NA